One sample yielded the 31 T cell receptor beta chains listed below, sequenced in a study of response to subunit inactivated influenza vaccine. TCRdb re-analysed the RT-PCR reads in MiXCR, keeping a single row per CDR3 protein. The sample carries under 950,000 distinct CDR3 sequences, 21% recorded once. The material was PBMCs from blood, obtained 5 to 6 days after vaccination. The receptors derive from a man aged 50-59 years who received an inactivated influenza vaccine.

The chain joins TRBV10-3 to TRBJ1-5; D gene ambiguous. The CDR3 runs 13 residues. CDR1 is ENHRY, CDR2 SYGVKD, per germline. The V and J ends lost 2 bases and 0 bases respectively, with 2 bases between them. The chain's CDR3 is CAISEVSNQPQHF. CDR3 coding DNA: TGTGCCATCAGTGAGGTTAGCAATCAGCCCCAGCATTTT.

This clonotype occurred many times. The rearrangement uses TRBV6-5 and TRBJ2-1; D tentatively reads TRBD1 or TRBD2 (5 bases each). The CDR3 runs to 16 residues. The germline V gene has CDR1 MNHEY and CDR2 SVGAGI. Trimming pared 5 bases from V and 2 bases from J, leaving 16 bases between. The CDR3 DNA follows: TGTGCCAGCAGTCACGGGACCGCACTAGCCTACAATGAGCAGTTCTTC. The encoded protein is CASSHGTALAYNEQFF.

There are a few counts of this clonotype. The rearrangement links TRBV7-3 to TRBJ2-3; a weak D match, TRBD2 (5 bases). The CDR3 contains 15 residues. Per the germline V gene, CDR1 is SGHTA and CDR2 is FQGTGA. V was cut by 6 bases and J by 0 bases, with 13 bases left in between. The CDR3 nucleotides read TGTGCCAGCAGTTTGGGCGGGTTTAGCACAGATACGCAGTATTTT. It codes for CASSLGGFSTDTQYF.

This clonotype was counted only a few times. V gene TRBV6-2 or TRBV6-3 combines with J gene TRBJ2-4; 7 bases match TRBD2. The CDR3 sequence is 20 residues long. J gave up 0 bases and V 6 bases, and 20 bases lay outside the gene matches. From germline, CDR1 is MNHEY and CDR2 SVGEGT. The CDR3 loop is CASSPPRASGAKLAKNIQYF. The CDR3 DNA reads as TGTGCCAGCAGCCCCCCCCGGGCTAGCGGTGCGAAGCTAGCCAAAAACATTCAGTACTTC.

This clonotype came up a few times. The genes are TRBV7-9 and TRBJ1-1; D gene unclear. The germline V gene has CDR1 SEHNR and CDR2 FQNEAQ (reference sequence). The CDR3 totals 12 residues. Trimming cost V 4 bases and J 6 bases, with 9 bases left between them. The CDR3: CASSSIPPEAFF. DNA for the CDR3: TGTGCCAGCAGCTCAATCCCCCCTGAAGCTTTCTTT.

This clonotype has a handful of counts. V and J are TRBV7-9 and TRBJ2-3; TRBD1 agrees at 9 bases. The ends lost 5 bases at V and 1 base at J; junction bases unmatched: 10. Germline V gene lookup returns CDR1 SEHNR and CDR2 FQNEAQ (reference sequence). CDR3 size: 17 residues. The CDR3 bases are TGTGCCAGCAGCAGCCTGTTCAGGACAGGGGGCACAGATACGCAGTATTTT. Amino acid sequence: CASSSLFRTGGTDTQYF.

The chain uses TRBV7-2 and TRBJ2-7, with D possibly TRBD2 on 6 matching bases. Per the germline V gene, CDR1 is SGHTA and CDR2 is FQGNSA. There are 12 residues in the CDR3. V was shortened by 6 bases and J by 6 bases, with 12 bases between the two germline ends. CDR3 residues: CASSKLAAEQYF. CDR3 sequence (DNA): TGTGCCAGCAGTAAACTAGCTGCCGAGCAGTACTTC.

The V call is TRBV11-2, the J call TRBJ2-7, with 8 bases that match TRBD2. Germline loops: CDR1 SGHAT, CDR2 FQNNGV. The J segment lost 9 bases and the V segment lost 3 bases, leaving 16 bases of the junction unmatched. The CDR3 is 16 amino acids. In DNA, the CDR3 is TGTGCCAGCAGCTTTTTGAGTGGAACCCGCGGGGGGAGGCAGTACTTC. This codes for CASSFLSGTRGGRQYF.

This clonotype came up a few times. This sequence joins TRBV7-8 and TRBJ2-3; 12 bases are a match to TRBD2. The CDR3 covers 16 residues. V was clipped by 5 bases and J by 3 bases; unmatched bases: 6. CDR1 is SGHVS and CDR2 is FQNEAQ in the germline V gene. The CDR3 region has the DNA TGTGCCAGCAGCCCATGGACTAGCGGGGATACAGATACGCAGTATTTT. The encoded protein is CASSPWTSGDTDTQYF.

The V call is TRBV7-2, the J call TRBJ1-5, with D perhaps matching TRBD1 (5 bases). The V gene's germline CDR1 is SGHTA and CDR2 FQGNSA. V was trimmed by 2 bases and J by 7 bases, leaving 12 bases between them. The CDR3 covers 14 residues. DNA for the CDR3: TGTGCCAGCAGCTTATCTTGGGACGGCCAGCCCCAGCATTTT. Protein: CASSLSWDGQPQHF.

The table lists this clonotype with a few counts. The rearrangement links TRBV30 to TRBJ2-7; D gene ambiguous. The V end was cut by 0 bases, the J end by 2 bases, with 8 bases between. Per germline, CDR1 GTSNPN and CDR2 SVGIG (reference sequence). This CDR3 has 13 residues. The CDR3 here is CAWSVEVAYEQYF. The DNA of the CDR3 is TGTGCCTGGAGTGTAGAGGTGGCCTACGAGCAGTACTTC. Full variable domain (remainder filled in from reference TRBV30 and TRBJ2-7): SQTIHQWPATLVQPVGSPLSLECTVEGTSNPNLYWYRQAAGRGLQLLFYSVGIGQISSEVPQNLSASRPQDRQFILSSKKLLLSDSGFYLCAWSVEVAYEQYFGPGTRLTVT.

With respect to this clonotype: One junction end disagrees with the germline gene, perhaps due to a read error. The V gene is TRBV7-2, the J gene TRBJ1-2; D ambiguous. Germline lookup yields CDR1 SGHTA and CDR2 FQGNSA. CDR3 size: 15 residues. CDR3 sequence reads: CASSPNSLSNYGYIF. CDR3 nucleotides: TGTGCCAGCAGCCCAAACAGTTTGTCGAACTATGGCTACATCTTC. The full variable domain, its missing parts supplied by reference TRBV7-2 and TRBJ1-2, is GAGVSQSPSNKVTEKGKDVELRCDPISGHTALYWYRQSLGQGLEFLIYFQGNSAPDKSGLPSDRFSAERTGGSVSTLTIQRTQQEDSAVYLCASSPNSLSNYGYIFGSGTRLTVV.

This clonotype was picked up many times. The chain recombines TRBV7-2 with TRBJ2-1; D ambiguous. Germline CDR1 SGHTA, CDR2 FQGNSA. With 1 base removed from V and 3 bases from J, the gap between germline ends came to 7 bases. This CDR3 contains 14 residues. As DNA, the CDR3 is TGTGCCAGCAGCTTAGGTCCTAGCTACAATGAGCAGTTCTTC. It codes for CASSLGPSYNEQFF.

V and J are TRBV7-9 and TRBJ2-3; D gene ambiguous. Germline V gives CDR1 SEHNR, CDR2 FQNEAQ (reference sequence). The CDR3 is 13 residues long. V dropped 8 bases and J dropped 0 bases, with 9 bases sitting between them. CDR3 nucleotides: TGTGCCAGCTTACATTCGAGCACAGATACGCAGTATTTT. Protein sequence: CASLHSSTDTQYF.

The chain uses TRBV12-3 or TRBV12-4 and TRBJ2-7; 10 bases match TRBD2. The CDR3 extends over 14 amino acids. J lost 7 bases, V lost 7 bases, and 10 bases had no gene match. This CDR3 is CASTVSGRAREQYF. Here the CDR3 DNA reads TGTGCCAGCACCGTAAGCGGGAGGGCCCGTGAGCAGTACTTC.

This clonotype has at least ten counts. The CDR3 bases are TGTGCCAGCAGTTTGACCTCTTCGGGGGAGACCCAGTACTTC. Amino acid sequence: CASSLTSSGETQYF. V usage is TRBV27 and J usage is TRBJ2-5; maybe TRBD2 (5 bases). V was pared by 3 bases and J by 5 bases, with 13 bases between. The CDR3 is made up of 14 amino acids. Germline CDR1 MNHEY, CDR2 SMNVEV (reference sequence).

V and J are TRBV9 and TRBJ1-3; no reliable D call. This CDR3 is 16 amino acids long. In germline, CDR1 is SGDLS, CDR2 YYNGEE. V was pared by 0 bases and J by 0 bases, with 10 bases between. CDR3 region: CASSVDRQRSGNTIYF. Here the CDR3 DNA reads TGTGCCAGCAGCGTAGACCGCCAGCGCTCTGGAAACACCATATATTTT.

This clonotype showed up just a few times. The chain uses TRBV12-3 or TRBV12-4 and TRBJ2-1; the match to TRBD1 covers 7 bases. CDR3 length: 15 residues. V trimming: 6 bases; J trimming: 5 bases; junction bases outside the gene matches: 10. The CDR3 protein is CASRAGTANNNEQFF. The DNA of the CDR3 is TGTGCCAGCAGAGCCGGGACAGCTAACAACAATGAGCAGTTCTTC.

This clonotype turned up a few times. The chain employs TRBV6-2 or TRBV6-3 and TRBJ1-6, with no clear D. Germline V lookup: CDR1 MNHEY, CDR2 SVGEGT. This CDR3 contains 15 residues. The ends were cut back, 2 bases at V and 6 bases at J, with 11 bases in the middle. The CDR3: CASSYMTKGNSPLHF. CDR3 DNA sequence: TGTGCCAGCAGTTACATGACAAAGGGTAATTCACCCCTCCACTTT.

The table lists this clonotype with a count of one. CDR3 sequence reads: CASSSRGSGNTIYF. The CDR3 DNA follows: TGTGCCAGCAGCTCGAGGGGGTCGGGAAACACCATATATTTT. The rearrangement joins TRBV7-2 to TRBJ1-3; maybe TRBD1 (6 bases). Trimming shortened V by 4 bases and J by 4 bases, and 11 bases separated the two germline ends. There are 14 residues in the CDR3. In germline, CDR1 is SGHTA, CDR2 FQGNSA.

The chain uses TRBV29-1 and TRBJ2-7; no firm D call. V was shortened by 7 bases and J by 2 bases, with 24 bases between the two germline ends. CDR3 length equals 16 residues. Germline V gene sequence: CDR1 SQVTM, CDR2 ANQGSEA. In DNA form, the CDR3 reads TGCAGCGCCCTCGGATGGACGCCACGGCTTACCTACGAGCAGTACTTC. Protein sequence: CSALGWTPRLTYEQYF.

This clonotype has at least ten counts. J is TRBJ2-2 and V is TRBV5-1; D perhaps matches TRBD2 (6 bases). The CDR3 has 16 amino acids. Germline V gene data show CDR1 as SGHRS and CDR2 as YFSETQ. V lost 0 bases and J lost 2, with 11 bases in between. The CDR3 DNA is TGCGCCAGCAGCTTGGGAACAGGACTAAACACCGGGGAGCTGTTTTTT. This translates into CASSLGTGLNTGELFF. Drawing the rest from reference TRBV5-1 and TRBJ2-2, the complete variable domain is KAGVTQTPRYLIKTRGQQVTLSCSPISGHRSVSWYQQTPGQGLQFLFEYFSETQRNKGNFPGRFSGRQFSNSRSEMNVSTLELGDSALYLCASSLGTGLNTGELFFGEGSRLTVL.

The V and J genes are TRBV6-5 and TRBJ1-1; no clear D. The germline V gene encodes CDR1 MNHEY and CDR2 SVGAGI. The V gene lost 0 bases and the J gene lost 0 bases, with 8 bases spanning the gap. CDR3 length equals 15 residues. DNA for the CDR3: TGTGCCAGCAGTTACTCATTTCGGATGAACACTGAAGCTTTCTTT. Protein sequence: CASSYSFRMNTEAFF.

V is TRBV28 and J is TRBJ1-6; 9 positions match TRBD1. Germline V gene lookup returns CDR1 MDHEN and CDR2 SYDVKM. V gave up 2 bases and J gave up 5 bases; unmatched junction bases: 1. The CDR3 extends over 15 amino acids. The CDR3 DNA sequence: TGTGCCAGCAGTTTAGGGACAGGGCATAATTCACCCCTCCACTTT. Encoded protein: CASSLGTGHNSPLHF.

Here the CDR3 reads CATCQSGALAGGQETQYF. The DNA of the CDR3 is TGTGCCACCTGCCAATCAGGGGCTCTAGCGGGGGGCCAAGAGACCCAGTACTTC. The J gene is TRBJ2-5, the V gene TRBV3-1; 11 bases fit TRBD2. Germline CDR1 LGHDT, CDR2 YNNKEL (reference sequence). The ends lost 10 bases at V and 1 base at J; junction bases unmatched: 17. The CDR3 is 18 residues long.

This rearrangement joins TRBV5-1 to TRBJ1-1; tentative D call: TRBD1 (6 bases). The germline gives CDR1 SGHRS, CDR2 YFSETQ. The CDR3 spans 16 residues. Deletions cut 0 bases from V and 1 base from J, with 13 bases between. The DNA of the CDR3 is TGCGCCAGCAGCTTGGGAGGGGGGCGCAGGAACACTGAAGCTTTCTTT. It yields the protein CASSLGGGRRNTEAFF.

This clonotype was observed a handful of times. The V call is TRBV7-2, the J call TRBJ2-7; unclear D gene. Trimming pared 3 bases from V and 5 bases from J, leaving 11 bases between. CDR1 is SGHTA and CDR2 is FQGNSA in the germline V gene. The CDR3 length is 13 residues. The CDR3 DNA sequence: TGTGCCAGCAGCTTCCCCCCAAGCGACGAGCAGTACTTC. It encodes CASSFPPSDEQYF.

This clonotype was detected a few times. The chain couples TRBV5-6 to TRBJ2-3; 8 positions agree with TRBD1. The germline V gene encodes CDR1 SGHDT and CDR2 YYEEEE. This CDR3 comprises 15 residues. V was clipped by 2 bases and J by 2 bases; unmatched bases: 4. This CDR3 is CASSFLGQATDTQYF. DNA for the CDR3: TGTGCCAGCAGCTTCTTGGGACAGGCCACAGATACGCAGTATTTT.

At least ten counts were recorded for this clonotype. The rearrangement uses TRBV7-8 and TRBJ2-2; 8 bases are a match to TRBD1. The CDR3 contains 16 residues. The germline CDR1 and CDR2 sequences are SGHVS and FQNEAQ. The J segment lost 1 base and the V segment lost 5 bases, leaving 6 bases of the junction unmatched. CDR3: CASSHRTGRNTGELFF. CDR3 DNA: TGTGCCAGCAGCCACCGGACAGGGAGGAACACCGGGGAGCTGTTTTTT.

The sample holds a few counts of this clonotype. The CDR3 region is CSARDGLGETQYF. In DNA, the CDR3 is TGCAGTGCTAGGGATGGGTTGGGGGAGACCCAGTACTTC. J is TRBJ2-5 and V is TRBV20-1; no clear D gene. The V end was cut by 3 bases, the J end by 5 bases, with 13 bases between. The CDR3 runs 13 residues. The germline V gene encodes CDR1 DFQATT and CDR2 SNEGSKA (reference sequence).

V and J are TRBV9 and TRBJ2-3; D may be TRBD1 (6 bases). Trimming pared 3 bases from V and 0 bases from J, leaving 11 bases between. This CDR3 is 15 amino acids long. Germline CDR1 is SGDLS and CDR2 is YYNGEE. This CDR3 reads CASSARQVSTDTQYF. The CDR3 nucleotides are TGTGCCAGCAGCGCCCGACAGGTCAGCACAGATACGCAGTATTTT.